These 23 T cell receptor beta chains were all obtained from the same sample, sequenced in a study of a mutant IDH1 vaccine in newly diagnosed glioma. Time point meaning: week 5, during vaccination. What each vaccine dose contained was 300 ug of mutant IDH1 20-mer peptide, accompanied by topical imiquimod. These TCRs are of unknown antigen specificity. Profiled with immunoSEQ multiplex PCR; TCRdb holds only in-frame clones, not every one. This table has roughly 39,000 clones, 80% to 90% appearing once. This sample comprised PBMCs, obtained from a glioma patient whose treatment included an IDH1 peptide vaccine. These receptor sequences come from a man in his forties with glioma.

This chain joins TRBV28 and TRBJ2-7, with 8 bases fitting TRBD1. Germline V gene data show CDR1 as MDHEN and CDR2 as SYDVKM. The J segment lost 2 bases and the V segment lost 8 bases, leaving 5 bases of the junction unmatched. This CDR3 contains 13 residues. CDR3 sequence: CASQPTGAYEQYF. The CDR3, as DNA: TGTGCCAGCCAACCGACAGGGGCCTACGAGCAGTACTTC.

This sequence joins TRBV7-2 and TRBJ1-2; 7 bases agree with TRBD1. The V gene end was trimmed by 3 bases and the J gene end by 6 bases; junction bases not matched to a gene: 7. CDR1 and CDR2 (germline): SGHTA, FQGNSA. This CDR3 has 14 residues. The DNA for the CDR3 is TGTGCCAGCAGCTTTGGCCAGGGGGATAATGGCTACACCTTC. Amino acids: CASSFGQGDNGYTF.

The CDR3 coding sequence is TGTGCCAGCAATCCTTCGACTAGCTCCTACGAGCAGTACTTC. It specifies CASNPSTSSYEQYF. The chain joins TRBV2 to TRBJ2-7; D is possibly TRBD2 (6 bases). Germline CDR1 reads SNHLY; CDR2 reads FYNNEI. V was shortened by 7 bases and J by 0 bases, with 13 bases between the two germline ends. This CDR3 has 14 amino acids.

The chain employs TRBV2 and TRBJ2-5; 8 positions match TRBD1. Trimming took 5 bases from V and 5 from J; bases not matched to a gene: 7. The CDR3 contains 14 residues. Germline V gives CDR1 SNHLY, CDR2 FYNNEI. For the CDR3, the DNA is TGTGCCAGCAGTCTTTCAGGGGGCGGGGAGACCCAGTACTTC. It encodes CASSLSGGGETQYF.

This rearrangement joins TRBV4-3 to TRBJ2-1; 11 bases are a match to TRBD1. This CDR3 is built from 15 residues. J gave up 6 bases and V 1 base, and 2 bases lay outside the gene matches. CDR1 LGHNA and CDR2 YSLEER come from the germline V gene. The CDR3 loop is CASSQAGTGGNEQFF. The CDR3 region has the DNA TGCGCCAGCAGCCAAGCCGGGACAGGGGGCAATGAGCAGTTCTTC.

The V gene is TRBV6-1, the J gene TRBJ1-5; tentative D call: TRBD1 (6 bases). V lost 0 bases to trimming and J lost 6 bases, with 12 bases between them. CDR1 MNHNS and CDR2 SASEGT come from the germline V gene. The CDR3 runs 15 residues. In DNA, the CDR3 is TGTGCCAGCAGTGAAGCGCCTCGGGGGGCTCAGCCCCAGCATTTT. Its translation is CASSEAPRGAQPQHF.

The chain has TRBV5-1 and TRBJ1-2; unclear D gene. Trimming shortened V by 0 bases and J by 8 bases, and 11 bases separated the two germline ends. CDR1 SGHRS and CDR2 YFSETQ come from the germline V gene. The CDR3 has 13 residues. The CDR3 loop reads CASSLDGLLGYTF. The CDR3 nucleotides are TGCGCCAGCAGCTTGGACGGTCTATTGGGCTACACCTTC.

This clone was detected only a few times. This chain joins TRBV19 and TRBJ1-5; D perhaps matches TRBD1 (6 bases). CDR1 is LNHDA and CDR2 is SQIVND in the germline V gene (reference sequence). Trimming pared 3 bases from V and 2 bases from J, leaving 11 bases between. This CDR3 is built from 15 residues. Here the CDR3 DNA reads TGTGCCAGTAGTATTCTGGGGGGGCGCAATCAGCCCCAGCATTTT. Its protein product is CASSILGGRNQPQHF.

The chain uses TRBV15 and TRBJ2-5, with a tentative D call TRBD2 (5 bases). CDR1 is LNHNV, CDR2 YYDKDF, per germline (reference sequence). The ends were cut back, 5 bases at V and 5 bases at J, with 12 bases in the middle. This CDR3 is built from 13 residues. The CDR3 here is CATSRYRGETQYF. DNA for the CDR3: TGTGCCACCAGCCGATATAGAGGGGAGACCCAGTACTTC.

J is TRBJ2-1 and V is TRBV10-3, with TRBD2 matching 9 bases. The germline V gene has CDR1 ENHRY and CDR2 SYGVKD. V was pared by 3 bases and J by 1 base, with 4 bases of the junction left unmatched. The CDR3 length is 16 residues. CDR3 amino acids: CAISDSGSRSYNEQFF. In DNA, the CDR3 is TGTGCCATCAGTGATAGCGGGAGTCGATCCTACAATGAGCAGTTCTTC.

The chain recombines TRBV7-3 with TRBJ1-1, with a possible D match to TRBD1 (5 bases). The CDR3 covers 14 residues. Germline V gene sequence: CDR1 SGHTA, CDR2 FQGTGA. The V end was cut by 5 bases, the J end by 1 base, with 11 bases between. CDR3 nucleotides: TGTGCCAGCAGCCGAGGGACCGGGAACACTGAAGCTTTCTTT. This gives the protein CASSRGTGNTEAFF.

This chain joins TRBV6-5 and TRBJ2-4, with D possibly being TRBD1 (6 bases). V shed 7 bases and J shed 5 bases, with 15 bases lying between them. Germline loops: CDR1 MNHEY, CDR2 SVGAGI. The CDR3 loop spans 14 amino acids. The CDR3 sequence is CASNCTGMENIQYF. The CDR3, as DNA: TGTGCCAGCAATTGTACAGGGATGGAAAACATTCAGTACTTC.

DNA of the CDR3: TGTGCCAGCTCTACATCCGGGTCATTGGACGAGCAGTACTTC. Encoded protein: CASSTSGSLDEQYF. The chain has TRBV6-5 and TRBJ2-7; no reliable D call. The CDR3 contains 14 residues. V was shortened by 8 bases and J by 5 bases, with 19 bases between the two germline ends. CDR1 is MNHEY, CDR2 SVGAGI, per germline.

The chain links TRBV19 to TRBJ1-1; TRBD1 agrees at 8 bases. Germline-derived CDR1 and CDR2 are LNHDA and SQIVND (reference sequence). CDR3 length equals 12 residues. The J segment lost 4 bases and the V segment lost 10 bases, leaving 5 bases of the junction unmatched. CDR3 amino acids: CATLQGGTEAFF. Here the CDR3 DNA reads TGTGCCACCCTACAGGGGGGCACTGAAGCTTTCTTT.

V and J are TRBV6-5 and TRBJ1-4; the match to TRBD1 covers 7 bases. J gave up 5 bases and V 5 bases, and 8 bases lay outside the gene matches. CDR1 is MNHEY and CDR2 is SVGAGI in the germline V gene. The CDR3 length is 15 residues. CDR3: CASSQRQGRNEKLFF. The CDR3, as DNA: TGTGCCAGCAGTCAGCGACAGGGTCGGAATGAAAAACTGTTTTTT.

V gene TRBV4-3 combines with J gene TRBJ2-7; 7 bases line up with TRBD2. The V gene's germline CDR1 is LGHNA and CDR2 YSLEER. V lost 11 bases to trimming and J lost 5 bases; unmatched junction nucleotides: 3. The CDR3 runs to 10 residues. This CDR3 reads CAPRGNEQYF. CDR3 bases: TGCGCCCCGCGGGGGAACGAGCAGTACTTC.

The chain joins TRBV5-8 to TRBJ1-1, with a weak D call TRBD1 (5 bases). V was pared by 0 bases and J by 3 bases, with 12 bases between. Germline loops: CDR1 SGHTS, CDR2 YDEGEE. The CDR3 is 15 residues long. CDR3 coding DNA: TGTGCCAGCAGCTTGGGGAGGGGCAGGGACACTGAAGCTTTCTTT. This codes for CASSLGRGRDTEAFF.

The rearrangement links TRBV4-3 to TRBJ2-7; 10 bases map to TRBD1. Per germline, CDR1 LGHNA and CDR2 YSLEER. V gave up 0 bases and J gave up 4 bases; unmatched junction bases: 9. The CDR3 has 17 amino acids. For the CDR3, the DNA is TGCGCCAGCAGCCAAGATCAATCAGGACAGGGGGTTTACGAGCAGTACTTC. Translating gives CASSQDQSGQGVYEQYF.

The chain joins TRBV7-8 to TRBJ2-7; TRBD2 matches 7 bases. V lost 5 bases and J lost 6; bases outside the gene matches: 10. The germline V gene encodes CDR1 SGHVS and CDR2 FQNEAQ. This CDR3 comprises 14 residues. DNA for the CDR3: TGTGCCAGCAGCGTGGCGGGAGTTCGGGCCGAGCAGTACTTC. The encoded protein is CASSVAGVRAEQYF.

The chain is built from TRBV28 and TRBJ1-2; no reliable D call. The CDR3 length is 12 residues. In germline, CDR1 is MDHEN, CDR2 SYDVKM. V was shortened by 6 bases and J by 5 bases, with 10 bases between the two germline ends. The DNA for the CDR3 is TGTGCCAGCAGACCTCCAGGATATGGCTACACCTTC. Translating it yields CASRPPGYGYTF.

The CDR3 region is CASSSRQGLAKNIQYF. The CDR3 bases are TGTGCCAGCAGCTCGAGACAGGGCCTAGCCAAAAACATTCAGTACTTC. This sequence joins TRBV7-9 and TRBJ2-4, with TRBD1 identical over 7 bases. Germline V CDR1 and CDR2: SEHNR, FQNEAQ (reference sequence). V dropped 4 bases and J dropped 0; count of bases not matched to a gene: 6. The CDR3 runs 16 residues.

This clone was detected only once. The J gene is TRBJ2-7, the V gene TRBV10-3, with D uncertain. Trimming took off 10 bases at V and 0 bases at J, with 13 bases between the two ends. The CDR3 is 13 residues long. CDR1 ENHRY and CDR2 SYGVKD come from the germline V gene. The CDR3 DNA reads TGTGCCAGTCCGGGCCCAAGCTCCTACGAGCAGTACTTC. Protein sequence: CASPGPSSYEQYF.

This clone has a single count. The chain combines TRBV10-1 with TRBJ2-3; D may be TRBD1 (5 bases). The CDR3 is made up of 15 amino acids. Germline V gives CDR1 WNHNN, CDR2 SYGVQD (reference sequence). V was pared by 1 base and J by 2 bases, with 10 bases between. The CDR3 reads CASSELTVPTDTQYF. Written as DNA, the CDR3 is TGCGCCAGCAGTGAGTTGACAGTCCCCACAGATACGCAGTATTTT.